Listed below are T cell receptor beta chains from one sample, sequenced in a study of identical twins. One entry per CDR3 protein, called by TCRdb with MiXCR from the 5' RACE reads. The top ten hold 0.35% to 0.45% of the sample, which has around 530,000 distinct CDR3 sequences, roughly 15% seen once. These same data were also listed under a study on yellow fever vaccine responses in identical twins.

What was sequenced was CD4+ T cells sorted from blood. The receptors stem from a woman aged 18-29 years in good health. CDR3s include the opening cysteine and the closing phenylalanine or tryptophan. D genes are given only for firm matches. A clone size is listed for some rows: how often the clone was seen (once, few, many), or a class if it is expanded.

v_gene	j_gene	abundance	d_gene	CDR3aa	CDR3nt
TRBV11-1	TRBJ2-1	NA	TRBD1	CASSLALIFGTDLSYNEQFF	TGTGCCAGCAGCTTAGCCCTTATATTTGGGACAGACTTATCCTACAATGAGCAGTTCTTC
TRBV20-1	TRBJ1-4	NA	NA	CSARDHLAGNNEKLFF	TGCAGTGCTAGAGACCACCTGGCCGGGAATAATGAAAAACTGTTTTTT
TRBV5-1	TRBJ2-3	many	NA	CASSSPGANTQYF	TGCGCCAGCAGCTCCCCCGGCGCTAATACGCAGTATTTT
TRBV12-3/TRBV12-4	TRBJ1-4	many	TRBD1	CASSLARRGLEEKLFF	TGTGCCAGCAGTTTAGCGCGCAGGGGGCTTGAAGAAAAACTGTTTTTT
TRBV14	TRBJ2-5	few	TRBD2	CASSPHSRLAETTMRETQYF	TGTGCCAGCAGTCCACACTCCCGACTAGCGGAGACGACTATGCGGGAGACCCAGTACTTC
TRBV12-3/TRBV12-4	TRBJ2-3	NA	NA	CASSLGTENPTQYF	TGTGCCAGCAGTTTAGGGACAGAAAACCCTACGCAGTATTTT
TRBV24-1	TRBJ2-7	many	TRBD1	CATSDDTTGGYEQYF	TGTGCCACCAGTGATGACACGACAGGGGGCTACGAGCAGTACTTC
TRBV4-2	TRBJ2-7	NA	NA	CASSQTREPIEQYF	TGTGCCAGCAGCCAAACCCGGGAACCAATCGAGCAGTACTTC
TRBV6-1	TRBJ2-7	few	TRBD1	CASRSGTGAREQYF	TGTGCCAGCAGATCCGGGACAGGGGCTCGGGAGCAGTACTTC
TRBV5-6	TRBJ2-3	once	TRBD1	CASSSGTGGSRWTDTQYF	TGTGCCAGCAGCTCCGGGACAGGGGGCAGTCGTTGGACAGATACGCAGTATTTT
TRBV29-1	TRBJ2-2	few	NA	CSARRGPQLDTGELFF	TGCAGCGCTCGCCGGGGACCCCAATTGGACACCGGGGAGCTGTTTTTT
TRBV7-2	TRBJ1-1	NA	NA	CASSLKGVGTEAFF	TGTGCCAGCAGCTTAAAGGGGGTCGGGACTGAAGCTTTCTTT
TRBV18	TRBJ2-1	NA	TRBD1	CASSPKDRGRNNEQFF	TGTGCCAGCTCACCGAAAGACAGGGGACGGAACAATGAGCAGTTCTTC
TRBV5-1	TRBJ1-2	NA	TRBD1	CASSDRELYGYTF	TGCGCCAGCAGCGACAGGGAACTCTATGGCTACACCTTC